These 30 T cell receptor beta chains originate from one sample sequenced in a study of blood T cell repertoires in COVID-19. Profiled with immunoSEQ multiplex PCR; TCRdb holds only in-frame clones, not every one. The sample includes about 320,000 clones, around 83% of them seen just once. Sequencing input: peripheral blood. These receptors were obtained from a woman in her 50s with acute or convalescent COVID-19.

V and J are TRBV7-6 and TRBJ1-4, with 8 bases lining up with TRBD1. V gave up 4 bases and J gave up 7 bases; unmatched junction bases: 17. Germline V gives CDR1 SGHVS, CDR2 FNYEAQ. CDR3 length: 18 amino acids. The CDR3 protein is CASSSRHPDRGGSEKLFF. CDR3 DNA sequence: TGTGCCAGCAGCTCCAGACACCCCGACAGGGGAGGTTCTGAAAAACTGTTTTTT.

This clone was recorded a few times. The same CDR3 arises from other DNA sequences in this sample as well. The chain's CDR3 is CASSLVQGSGNTIYF. The CDR3 coding sequence is TGCGCCAGCAGCTTGGTACAGGGCTCTGGAAACACCATATATTTT. The chain joins TRBV5-1 to TRBJ1-3; tentative D call: TRBD1 (6 bases). This CDR3 region has 15 residues. Trimming removed 0 bases from V and 0 bases from J, with 7 bases in between. Germline V gene lookup returns CDR1 SGHRS and CDR2 YFSETQ.

The genes are TRBV25-1 and TRBJ1-1; D is perhaps TRBD1 (5 bases). This CDR3 has 14 residues. Germline V CDR1 and CDR2: MGHDK, SYGVNS. With 1 base removed from V and 2 bases from J, the gap between germline ends came to 8 bases. For the CDR3, the DNA is TGTGCCAGCAGTGAATTTGGGGCTAACACTGAAGCTTTCTTT. This sequence encodes CASSEFGANTEAFF. The whole variable domain, filled in from reference TRBV25-1 and TRBJ1-1, reads EADIYQTPRYLVIGTGKKITLECSQTMGHDKMYWYQQDPGMELHLIHYSYGVNSTEKGDLSSESTVSRIRTEHFPLTLESARPSHTSQYLCASSEFGANTEAFFGQGTRLTVV.

CDR3 protein: CASTTEQGASGYTF. The DNA of the CDR3 is TGCGCCAGCACCACCGAACAGGGGGCAAGTGGCTACACCTTC. The chain is built from TRBV5-1 and TRBJ1-2; TRBD1 matches 9 bases. The trim removed 6 bases at V and 7 bases at J, leaving 10 bases unmatched. Germline-derived CDR1 and CDR2 are SGHRS and YFSETQ. The CDR3 contains 14 residues.

The V and J genes are TRBV10-3 and TRBJ2-7, with 11 bases lining up with TRBD2. V was clipped by 8 bases and J by 3 bases; unmatched bases: 3. The germline V gene has CDR1 ENHRY and CDR2 SYGVKD. The CDR3 consists of 13 residues. CDR3 protein: CAILAGGDYEQYF. In nucleotides, the CDR3 is TGTGCCATCCTAGCGGGAGGAGACTACGAGCAGTACTTC.

There are a few counts of this clone. This chain uses TRBV5-4 with TRBJ1-2, with TRBD1 identical over 7 bases. Germline-derived CDR1 and CDR2 are SGHNT and YYREEE (reference sequence). The CDR3 has 13 residues. The V gene end was trimmed by 4 bases and the J gene end by 2 bases; junction bases not matched to a gene: 2. CDR3 in amino acids: CASSRDSNYGYTF. In nucleotides, the CDR3 is TGTGCCAGCAGCAGGGACAGCAACTATGGCTACACCTTC.

The V call is TRBV3-1 (or the pseudogene TRBV3-2), the J call TRBJ2-7; possibly TRBD2 for D (5 bases). Germline V gives CDR1 LGHDT, CDR2 YNNKEL (reference sequence). The germline V and J ends were trimmed by 0 bases and 6 bases, with 9 bases remaining between them. The CDR3 runs to 13 residues. In DNA form, the CDR3 reads TGTGCCAGCAGCCAAGATCCGGGGAGCGAGCAGTACGTC. Translated, it gives CASSQDPGSEQYV.

The J gene is TRBJ2-1, the V gene TRBV5-6; 9 bases align to TRBD1. The CDR3 contains 14 residues. Germline CDR1 reads SGHDT; CDR2 reads YYEEEE. V dropped 2 bases and J dropped 8; count of bases not matched to a gene: 5. This CDR3 is CASSFSRTGDEQFF. The CDR3 nucleotides are TGTGCCAGCAGCTTCTCTAGGACAGGGGATGAGCAGTTCTTC. Drawing the rest from reference TRBV5-6 and TRBJ2-1, the complete variable domain is DAGVTQSPTHLIKTRGQQVTLRCSPKSGHDTVSWYQQALGQGPQFIFQYYEEEERQRGNFPDRFSGHQFPNYSSELNVNALLLGDSALYLCASSFSRTGDEQFFGPGTRLTVL.

The V gene is TRBV27, the J gene TRBJ2-1; 10 positions agree with TRBD2. This CDR3 has 15 amino acids. Per germline, CDR1 MNHEY and CDR2 SMNVEV (reference sequence). The V segment lost 6 bases and the J segment 4 bases; nucleotides outside the gene matches: 6. CDR3 nucleotide sequence: TGTGCCAGCAGATGGACTAGCGGTCTTTACAATGAGCAGTTCTTC. Encoded protein: CASRWTSGLYNEQFF.

CDR3 DNA: TGTGCCAGCAGCTTACGGGACTCCTGGGGCACAGATACGCAGTATTTT. Its translation is CASSLRDSWGTDTQYF. The gene calls are TRBV7-8 and TRBJ2-3, with a tentative D call TRBD2 (6 bases). This CDR3 is built from 16 residues. V was shortened by 2 bases and J by 1 base, with 13 bases between the two germline ends. From germline, CDR1 is SGHVS and CDR2 FQNEAQ.

The chain is built from TRBV5-4 and TRBJ2-1, with TRBD1 matching 9 bases. Unmatched junction bases numbered 4, after V lost 5 bases and J lost 4 bases. Germline loops: CDR1 SGHNT, CDR2 YYREEE (reference sequence). The CDR3 is made up of 14 amino acids. CDR3 coding DNA: TGTGCCAGCAGACAGGGGGCGCCGTACAATGAGCAGTTCTTC. Its translation: CASRQGAPYNEQFF.

This rearrangement joins TRBV5-1 to TRBJ1-2, with 9 bases lining up with TRBD1. The CDR3 contains 16 residues. J was trimmed by 6 bases and V by 0 bases; bases with no gene match: 9. CDR1 and CDR2 from the germline V gene are SGHRS and YFSETQ. CDR3 sequence: CASSLDRGRLINGYTF. The CDR3 DNA reads TGCGCCAGCAGCTTGGACAGGGGGCGTTTAATCAATGGCTACACCTTC.

The count of this clone is one. The chain has TRBV5-5 and TRBJ2-7; 15 bases fit TRBD2. The length of the CDR3 is 17 residues. The germline gives CDR1 SGHKS, CDR2 YYEKEE (reference sequence). V shed 4 bases and J 3 bases; nucleotides not matched to a gene: 8. CDR3 loop: CASSPGTSGRRSYEQYF. For the CDR3, the DNA is TGTGCCAGCAGCCCTGGGACTAGCGGGAGGAGGAGCTACGAGCAGTACTTC.

The chain is built from TRBV12-5 and TRBJ2-1; 7 bases are shared with TRBD2. The germline V gene has CDR1 LGHNT and CDR2 FRNRAP. The CDR3 length is 17 residues. V lost 2 bases, J lost 6 bases, and 13 bases stayed unmatched. The CDR3 here is CASGLPSLGGSVNEQFF. The CDR3 DNA is TGTGCTAGTGGTTTGCCGAGCTTGGGCGGGAGCGTCAATGAGCAGTTCTTC.

This clone was picked up a small number of times. This chain joins TRBV2 and TRBJ1-1, with 10 bases aligning to TRBD1. V was pared by 6 bases and J by 3 bases, with 4 bases of the junction left unmatched. The germline gives CDR1 SNHLY, CDR2 FYNNEI. The CDR3 covers 14 residues. As DNA, the CDR3 is TGTGCCAGCAGGGGGGACAGGGGTTACACTGAAGCTTTCTTT. It yields the protein CASRGDRGYTEAFF. Full variable domain (outside the CDR3, taken from reference TRBV2 and TRBJ1-1): EPEVTQTPSHQVTQMGQEVILRCVPISNHLYFYWYRQILGQKVEFLVSFYNNEISEKSEIFDDQFSVERPDGSNFTLKIRSTKLEDSAMYFCASRGDRGYTEAFFGQGTRLTVV.

J is TRBJ1-6 and V is TRBV12-3 or TRBV12-4, with 8 bases identical to TRBD1. The CDR3 covers 13 residues. J lost 6 bases, V lost 8 bases, and 3 bases had no gene match. CDR3 sequence reads: CASADRGNSPLHF. The CDR3 DNA is TGTGCCAGCGCCGACAGGGGTAATTCACCCCTCCACTTT.

CDR3 protein: CASSQGTSTDTQYF. The CDR3 DNA is TGCGCCAGCAGCCAGGGGACCAGCACAGATACGCAGTATTTT. The chain links TRBV5-1 to TRBJ2-3, with TRBD1 as a possible D gene (6 bases). V gave up 4 bases and J gave up 0 bases, with 9 bases separating them. This CDR3 spans 14 amino acids. The germline V gene has CDR1 SGHRS and CDR2 YFSETQ.

The rearrangement links TRBV2 to TRBJ1-1, with a tentative D call TRBD1 (5 bases). Germline V gene sequence: CDR1 SNHLY, CDR2 FYNNEI. Trimming removed 7 bases at V and 2 bases at J, with 11 bases between. The length of the CDR3 is 13 residues. CDR3 region: CASKQDGNTEAFF. The CDR3 DNA is TGTGCCAGCAAACAGGACGGAAACACTGAAGCTTTCTTT.

CDR3 protein: CASSVGERQPQHF. The CDR3 coding sequence is TGTGCCAGCAGCGTAGGAGAGCGGCAGCCCCAGCATTTT. The chain joins TRBV9 to TRBJ1-5; no definite D call. The V end lost 0 bases, the J end lost 7 bases, and 8 bases lay between the germline ends. CDR1 is SGDLS, CDR2 YYNGEE, per germline. This CDR3 is built from 13 residues.

This clone was seen a single time. Other DNA sequences in this specimen translate into the identical CDR3. The chain is built from TRBV6-5 and TRBJ1-2; TRBD1 is a possible D gene (5 bases). The CDR3 is 11 amino acids. The V and J ends lost 10 bases and 3 bases respectively, with 9 bases between them. The germline V gene encodes CDR1 MNHEY and CDR2 SVGAGI. As DNA, the CDR3 is TGTGCCATCACGGGGGACTATGGCTACACCTTC. Translating it yields CAITGDYGYTF.

The chain has TRBV2 and TRBJ2-5; D gene ambiguous. CDR1 SNHLY and CDR2 FYNNEI come from the germline V gene. Between the trimmed V and J ends, which lost 6 bases and 3 bases, there was a span of 2 bases. This CDR3 contains 10 residues. CDR3 in DNA: TGTGCCAGCAGCAAAGAGACCCAGTACTTC. This encodes CASSKETQYF.

This clone was recorded only once. The gene calls are TRBV19 and TRBJ1-6; D unclear. CDR1 is LNHDA, CDR2 SQIVND, per germline (reference sequence). Trimming shortened V by 3 bases and J by 4 bases, and 7 bases separated the two germline ends. This CDR3 has 14 amino acids. The CDR3 DNA follows: TGTGCCAGTAGTATGAATAGTTATAATTCACCCCTCCACTTT. It translates to CASSMNSYNSPLHF. The entire variable domain, with the rest obtained from reference TRBV19 and TRBJ1-6, is as follows: DGGITQSPKYLFRKEGQNVTLSCEQNLNHDAMYWYRQDPGQGLRLIYYSQIVNDFQKGDIAEGYSVSREKKESFPLTVTSAQKNPTAFYLCASSMNSYNSPLHFGNGTRLTVT.

In its sample, this clone was seen a few times. The V call is TRBV3-1 (or the pseudogene TRBV3-2), the J call TRBJ1-6, with no clear D. CDR3 length: 14 amino acids. Looked up from germline, CDR1 is LGHDT and CDR2 is YNNKEL (reference sequence). V was clipped by 1 base and J by 9 bases, with 10 bases between them. The DNA of the CDR3 is TGTGCCAGCAGCCAAGGCACATCCCTTTCACCCCTCCACTTT. This sequence encodes CASSQGTSLSPLHF.

This chain connects TRBV29-1 to TRBJ2-4; TRBD1 matches 9 bases. Germline V lookup: CDR1 SQVTM, CDR2 ANQGSEA. Trimming cost V 3 bases and J 5 bases; bases outside gene matches: 2. The CDR3 contains 13 residues. Written as DNA, the CDR3 is TGCAGCGTTGAGGGACAGGGAGAAAACATTCAGTACTTC. It specifies CSVEGQGENIQYF.

V usage is TRBV5-1 and J usage is TRBJ2-1; 15 nucleotides line up with TRBD2. CDR1 and CDR2 (germline): SGHRS, YFSETQ. V trimming: 7 bases; J trimming: 15 bases; junction bases outside the gene matches: 11. The CDR3 contains 14 residues. CDR3 DNA: TGCGCCAGCGGGACCGGACTAGCGGGAGGGCGGGTGTTCTTC. Protein: CASGTGLAGGRVFF.

This rearrangement joins TRBV4-3 to TRBJ2-1; 11 bases line up with TRBD1. V lost 3 bases and J lost 7; bases outside the gene matches: 11. CDR1 LGHNA and CDR2 YSLEER come from the germline V gene. CDR3 size: 17 residues. The CDR3 region is CASSHHETGTGGNEQFF. The CDR3 DNA reads TGCGCCAGCAGCCATCATGAAACCGGGACAGGGGGGAATGAGCAGTTCTTC.

This chain joins TRBV6-2 or TRBV6-3 and TRBJ1-1, with D uncertain. Germline V gives CDR1 MNHEY, CDR2 SVGEGT. With 0 bases removed from V and 8 bases from J, the gap between germline ends came to 10 bases. This CDR3 is 13 amino acids long. The CDR3 DNA follows: TGTGCCAGCAGTTACTCGGTGGCAGAAGAAGCTTTCTTT. This codes for CASSYSVAEEAFF.

The gene calls are TRBV6-6 and TRBJ2-1, with a tentative D call TRBD2 (6 bases). Germline V lookup: CDR1 MNHNY, CDR2 SVGAGI (reference sequence). CDR3 length: 13 amino acids. V was pared by 5 bases and J by 9 bases, with 14 bases between. The CDR3 DNA reads TGTGCCAGCAGTCGTGTACTAGCAGGTGAGCAGTTCTTC. Its protein product is CASSRVLAGEQFF.

This clone was counted only a few times. CDR3 sequence reads: CASSVTGDGYTF. The CDR3 DNA sequence: TGTGCCAGCAGCGTAACGGGAGATGGCTACACCTTC. The genes are TRBV9 and TRBJ1-2; D call uncertain. V shed 1 base and J shed 6 bases, with 7 bases lying between them. The CDR3 has 12 amino acids. CDR1 is SGDLS, CDR2 YYNGEE, per germline.

The V gene is TRBV7-2, the J gene TRBJ1-5, with TRBD1 matching 10 bases. Germline loops: CDR1 SGHTA, CDR2 FQGNSA. The CDR3 has 15 residues. Losses at the gene ends were 5 bases for V and 4 bases for J; bases not matched to a gene: 5. CDR3 amino acids: CASSQGQGLNQPQHF. DNA for the CDR3: TGTGCCAGCAGCCAGGGACAGGGGCTTAATCAGCCCCAGCATTTT.